A selection of T cell receptor beta chains follows, all from one sample in a study of T cell responses to AZD1222 COVID-19 vaccine. Data came from immunoSEQ multiplex PCR; TCRdb stores just in-frame clones and leaves some out. The table lists 55,000 to 80,000 clones, 80% to 90% of them singletons. The specimen was peripheral blood, collected 28 days after the second AZD1222 dose. Receptor source: an adult who received the AZD1222 COVID-19 vaccine. Each CDR3 is given with its conserved first and last residue. A D gene is named only where the DNA matches it firmly. Only part of the rows carry a size: once, few, many, or a class if the clone is expanded.

J gene,clone size,D gene,V gene,CDR3 protein,CDR3 DNA
TRBJ2-7,-,-,TRBV19,CASSMSTIGTYEQYF,TGTGCCAGTAGTATGTCGACTATTGGGACCTACGAGCAGTACTTC
TRBJ1-1,-,-,TRBV4-2,CASSRDLTDRHAFF,TGTGCCAGCAGCCGAGATTTGACGGACCGTCACGCTTTCTTT
TRBJ2-6,-,-,TRBV10-3,CAISESGGFGANVLTF,TGTGCCATCAGTGAGTCGGGGGGATTTGGGGCCAACGTCCTGACTTTC
TRBJ1-1,once,-,TRBV12-5,CASGSGTVNTEAFF,TGTGCTAGTGGTTCGGGGACGGTGAACACTGAAGCTTTCTTT
TRBJ1-2,-,TRBD1,TRBV9,CASSPQGGSYGYTF,TGTGCCAGCAGCCCCCAGGGGGGTTCCTATGGCTACACCTTC
TRBJ2-7,-,TRBD1,TRBV28,CASSTLDRGPYEQYF,TGTGCCAGCTCTACGTTGGACAGGGGGCCCTACGAGCAGTACTTC
TRBJ2-1,once,-,TRBV6-4,CASSDQFPQREAMGNEQFF,TGTGCCAGCAGTGACCAATTCCCCCAGAGAGAGGCTATGGGCAATGAGCAGTTCTTC
TRBJ1-2,-,-,TRBV19,CASSIPVKGIYGYTF,TGTGCCAGTAGTATTCCCGTTAAAGGGATATATGGCTACACCTTC
TRBJ2-7,-,TRBD2,TRBV6-1,CASSEDGRNPYEQYF,TGTGCCAGCAGTGAGGACGGGAGGAACCCCTACGAGCAGTACTTC
TRBJ1-5,-,-,TRBV6-1,CASSESENQPQHF,TGTGCCAGCAGTGAATCAGAAAATCAGCCCCAGCATTTT
TRBJ1-2,-,-,TRBV11-2,CASSLPVLTGSGYGYTF,TGTGCCAGCAGCTTACCTGTCTTGACAGGTTCGGGCTATGGCTACACCTTC
TRBJ2-7,-,-,TRBV5-1,CASSLEGYEQYF,TGCGCCAGCAGCTTGGAAGGGTACGAGCAGTACTTC
TRBJ2-5,-,-,TRBV27,CASSTDAGRGQTQYF,TGTGCCAGCAGTACCGACGCGGGGCGGGGACAGACCCAGTACTTC
TRBJ2-1,-,-,TRBV11-3,CASSLDGGTGEQFF,TGTGCCAGCAGCTTAGATGGAGGCACGGGTGAGCAGTTCTTC
TRBJ1-5,few,-,TRBV6-1,CASSDVGQPQHF,TGTGCCAGCAGTGATGTAGGGCAGCCCCAGCATTTT
TRBJ2-1,-,TRBD2,TRBV5-1,CASTPTSGRADDEQFF,TGCGCCAGCACCCCGACTAGCGGGAGGGCCGATGATGAGCAGTTCTTC
TRBJ2-7,few,TRBD2,TRBV28,CASSRESGSQGQYF,TGTGCCAGCAGTCGAGAAAGCGGGAGCCAGGGGCAGTACTTC
TRBJ1-3,-,-,TRBV5-1,CASSLASSGNTIYF,TGCGCCAGCAGCTTGGCCAGCTCTGGAAACACCATATATTTT
TRBJ2-7,-,TRBD1,TRBV19,CASSPGQVTYEQYF,TGTGCCAGTAGCCCGGGACAGGTAACCTACGAGCAGTACTTC
TRBJ2-4,-,-,TRBV24-1,CATSDSSKNIQYF,TGTGCCACCAGTGATTCGTCCAAAAACATTCAGTACTTC
TRBJ2-1,once,-,TRBV5-5,CASSLVISFDYNEQFF,TGTGCCAGCAGCTTGGTTATTTCATTCGACTACAATGAGCAGTTCTTC
TRBJ2-1,-,-,TRBV10-3,CAISEAVNENEQFF,TGTGCCATCAGTGAAGCCGTTAATGAGAATGAGCAGTTCTTC
TRBJ1-3,-,-,TRBV10-3,CAISDIAGRLRSGNTIYF,TGTGCCATCAGTGATATAGCGGGGAGGCTCCGCTCTGGAAACACCATATATTTT
TRBJ2-2,-,-,TRBV18,CASSRQGSGTGELFF,TGTGCCAGCTCACGGCAGGGAAGCGGGACCGGGGAGCTGTTTTTT
TRBJ1-1,once,-,TRBV27,CASGLAGGGNEAFF,TGTGCCAGCGGCCTGGCAGGAGGGGGAAATGAAGCTTTCTTT
TRBJ1-1,-,-,TRBV7-2,CASSLHGDTEAFF,TGTGCCAGCAGTTTACATGGAGACACTGAAGCTTTCTTT
TRBJ1-1,-,-,TRBV5-1,CASSLESVAEAFF,TGCGCCAGCAGCTTGGAGAGTGTGGCTGAAGCTTTCTTT
TRBJ1-5,-,-,TRBV6-5,CASSYSISNQPQHF,TGTGCCAGCAGTTACTCCATTAGCAATCAGCCCCAGCATTTT
TRBJ1-5,once,-,TRBV5-6,CASSLGRGVVNQPQHF,TGTGCCAGCAGCCTGGGAAGGGGCGTAGTAAATCAGCCCCAGCATTTT
TRBJ1-6,-,-,TRBV9,CASSVRWEGSPLHF,TGTGCCAGCAGCGTTCGGTGGGAAGGTTCACCCCTCCACTTT
TRBJ2-2,-,-,TRBV5-4,CASSWFLSGELFF,TGTGCCAGCAGCTGGTTCTTGTCCGGGGAGCTGTTTTTT
TRBJ1-4,-,-,TRBV3-1/TRBV3-2,CASSQDGQGPISNEKLFF,TGTGCCAGCAGCCAAGACGGGCAGGGTCCGATTTCTAATGAAAAACTGTTTTTT
TRBJ2-2,-,-,TRBV7-3,CASSLVPGGNTGELFF,TGTGCCAGCAGCTTAGTCCCCGGCGGGAACACCGGGGAGCTGTTTTTT
TRBJ2-7,few,-,TRBV2,CASTVSSYEQYF,TGTGCCAGCACGGTTTCTTCGTACGAGCAGTACTTC
TRBJ1-1,-,-,TRBV9,CASSSRSAEAFF,TGTGCCAGCAGCTCGAGGAGCGCTGAAGCTTTCTTT
TRBJ1-3,-,TRBD1,TRBV7-7,CASSTGTGSGNTIYF,TGTGCCAGCAGCACCGGGACAGGCTCTGGAAACACCATATATTTT
TRBJ2-2,-,-,TRBV11-2,CASSLRPGTGELFF,TGTGCCAGCAGCTTACGCCCGGGAACCGGGGAGCTGTTTTTT
TRBJ1-5,-,-,TRBV28,CASTYTRNQPQHF,TGTGCCAGCACCTACACCCGCAATCAGCCCCAGCATTTT
TRBJ2-7,-,TRBD1,TRBV6-2/TRBV6-3,CASSLQGIEQYF,TGTGCCAGCAGTCTACAGGGGATCGAGCAGTACTTC
TRBJ2-5,-,-,TRBV24-1,CATAPWASGEEETQYF,TGTGCCACCGCACCGTGGGCCTCGGGAGAGGAAGAGACCCAGTACTTC
TRBJ1-2,-,TRBD1,TRBV27,CASSQTGTGTGNYGYTF,TGTGCCAGCAGTCAAACCGGGACAGGGACGGGTAACTATGGCTACACCTTC
TRBJ2-7,-,-,TRBV11-2,CASSLFLSRGLEQYF,TGTGCCAGCAGCTTATTTTTGTCGAGGGGCCTCGAGCAGTACTTC
TRBJ1-1,-,TRBD1,TRBV19,CASGTGVNTEAFF,TGTGCCAGCGGGACAGGGGTTAACACTGAAGCTTTCTTT
TRBJ1-6,-,-,TRBV11-2,CASSLASDYNSPLHF,TGTGCCAGCAGCTTAGCATCGGATTATAATTCACCCCTCCACTTT
TRBJ2-7,-,-,TRBV6-2/TRBV6-3,CASSSATGFYEQYF,TGTGCCAGCAGTAGCGCGACAGGTTTCTACGAGCAGTACTTC
TRBJ2-3,-,TRBD2,TRBV19,CASSTGTRDTQYF,TGTGCCAGTAGTACCGGGACTAGAGATACGCAGTATTTT
TRBJ2-7,once,-,TRBV6-5,CASSYSFPDALYEQYF,TGTGCCAGCAGTTACTCGTTCCCCGACGCGCTCTACGAGCAGTACTTC
TRBJ1-3,-,-,TRBV19,CASRWISGNTIYF,TGTGCCAGTAGATGGATCTCTGGAAACACCATATATTTT
TRBJ1-5,-,TRBD1,TRBV9,CARGGRISNQPQHF,TGTGCCAGAGGGGGCCGTATAAGCAATCAGCCCCAGCATTTT
TRBJ2-3,-,-,TRBV29-1,CSVERDRTDTQYF,TGCAGCGTTGAGCGGGATCGCACAGATACGCAGTATTTT